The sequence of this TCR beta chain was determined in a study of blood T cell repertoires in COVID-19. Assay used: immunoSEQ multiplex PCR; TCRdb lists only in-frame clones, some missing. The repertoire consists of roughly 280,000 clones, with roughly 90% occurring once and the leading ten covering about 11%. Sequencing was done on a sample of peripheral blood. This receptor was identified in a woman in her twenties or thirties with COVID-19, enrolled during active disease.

CDR3 nucleotide sequence: TGCGCCAGCAGCTTAGGAGTAGCGGGAGAAACCGGGGAGCTGTTTTTT. It is translated as CASSLGVAGETGELFF. The chain is built from TRBV5-1 and TRBJ2-2, with 9 bases identical to TRBD2. V trimming: 2 bases; J trimming: 5 bases; junction bases outside the gene matches: 7. The CDR3 totals 16 residues. Germline loops: CDR1 SGHRS, CDR2 YFSETQ.